The next 32 T cell receptor beta chains were all read from a single sample in a study of cytomegalovirus exposure and HLA in healthy donors. Primers: 60 Vbeta forward and 13 Jbeta reverse. The table came from immunoSEQ multiplex PCR; TCRdb's copy has only in-frame clones and leaves some out. The data hold around 160,000 clones, with about 72% observed a single time. The material sequenced was PBMCs. These receptors all come from a man aged 45-65 years in good health and CMV-seropositive.

This chain links TRBV15 with TRBJ1-5, with D possibly TRBD1 on 6 matching bases. Germline values: CDR1 LNHNV, CDR2 YYDKDF (reference sequence). V lost 1 base and J lost 1, with 8 bases in between. The CDR3 covers 15 residues. This CDR3 is CATSRVRGSNQPQHF. CDR3 DNA sequence: TGTGCCACCAGCAGAGTCAGGGGAAGCAATCAGCCCCAGCATTTT.

The chain couples TRBV27 to TRBJ2-7; 9 bases map to TRBD1. The CDR3 runs to 15 residues. Germline lookup yields CDR1 MNHEY and CDR2 SMNVEV (reference sequence). With 5 bases clipped from V and 2 bases from J, the junction kept 7 bases outside the gene matches. The CDR3 bases are TGTGCCAGCAGTCCTACCGGGACAGGGACCTACGAGCAGTACTTC. Translating it yields CASSPTGTGTYEQYF.

This clone was detected a few times. The V and J genes are TRBV6-5 and TRBJ2-7; 7 positions match TRBD2. This CDR3 contains 12 residues. The germline CDR1 and CDR2 sequences are MNHEY and SVGAGI. V shed 4 bases and J 3 bases; nucleotides not matched to a gene: 0. CDR3 amino acids: CASSWDYYEQYF. The CDR3 bases are TGTGCCAGCAGTTGGGACTACTACGAGCAGTACTTC.

This clone is a singleton in its sample. The chain combines TRBV10-3 with TRBJ2-3, with D perhaps TRBD2 (6 bases). Germline loops: CDR1 ENHRY, CDR2 SYGVKD. Trimming took 2 bases from V and 4 from J, leaving 13 bases between them. CDR3 length equals 15 residues. This CDR3 is CAISEPMGGADTQYF. The CDR3 DNA is TGTGCCATCAGTGAGCCGATGGGCGGGGCAGATACGCAGTATTTT.

The genes are TRBV28 and TRBJ1-6; the D is unclear. The CDR3 has 14 residues. Trimming pared 3 bases from V and 4 bases from J, leaving 7 bases between. CDR1 is MDHEN, CDR2 SYDVKM, per germline. For the CDR3, the DNA is TGTGCCAGCAGTTTGCCGGGGTATAATTCACCCCTCCACTTT. This encodes CASSLPGYNSPLHF.

In regard to this clone: The junction differs from germline at one of its ends, possibly a read error. The chain links TRBV20-1 to TRBJ1-2; possibly TRBD1 for D (5 bases). The CDR3 loop spans 10 amino acids. CDR1 and CDR2 from the germline V gene are DFQATT and SNEGSKA (reference sequence). CDR3 protein: CSAWDLEEFF. In DNA form, the CDR3 reads TGCAGTGCTTGGGACTTGGAAGAGTTTTTC.

Only one count was recorded for this clone. At one end the junction does not follow the germline gene, possibly because of a read error. The chain employs TRBV2 and TRBJ2-1; 8 nucleotides align to TRBD2. Germline CDR1 reads SNHLY; CDR2 reads FYNNEI. This CDR3 spans 14 amino acids. The CDR3 DNA is TGTGTCAGCGTGAGCGGGGGTTATCTCGGTGAGCAGTTCTTC. As protein: CVSVSGGYLGEQFF.

The chain recombines TRBV5-4 with TRBJ2-1, with 8 bases matching TRBD2. Germline CDR1 is SGHNT and CDR2 is YYREEE (reference sequence). V trimming: 1 base; J trimming: 7 bases; junction bases outside the gene matches: 10. The CDR3 loop spans 16 amino acids. In DNA, the CDR3 is TGTGCCAGCAGCTTGACGGGCGGGGGGAGTTTGAATGAGCAGTTCTTC. Its translation is CASSLTGGGSLNEQFF.

This sequence joins TRBV19 and TRBJ1-4; the match to TRBD1 covers 7 bases. There are 15 residues in the CDR3. J lost 5 bases, V lost 2 bases, and 5 bases had no gene match. Germline CDR1 and CDR2: LNHDA and SQIVND (reference sequence). The CDR3: CASSISGTVNEKLFF. The CDR3 nucleotides are TGTGCCAGTAGTATATCCGGGACAGTCAATGAAAAACTGTTTTTT.

The rearrangement uses TRBV7-2 and TRBJ2-1; 8 positions match TRBD2. With V trimmed by 5 bases and J by 10 bases, 4 bases remained unmatched. Germline V lookup: CDR1 SGHTA, CDR2 FQGNSA. The CDR3 sequence is 12 residues long. The CDR3 DNA sequence: TGTGCCAGCAGCGTACAGCGGGGGGAGCAGTTCTTC. Its protein product is CASSVQRGEQFF.

The sample holds a few counts of this clone. The chain's CDR3 is CASSEAGTGGRELFF. The CDR3 DNA follows: TGTGCCAGCAGTGAAGCCGGGACAGGGGGCAGGGAGCTGTTTTTT. This sequence joins TRBV2 and TRBJ2-2; 12 bases are shared with TRBD1. This CDR3 has 15 residues. The ends lost 0 bases at V and 9 bases at J; junction bases unmatched: 2. From germline, CDR1 is SNHLY and CDR2 FYNNEI.

The table lists this clone with a few counts. The chain recombines TRBV6-1 with TRBJ1-2; 10 bases agree with TRBD1. Germline loops: CDR1 MNHNS, CDR2 SASEGT. The CDR3 is made up of 13 amino acids. Losses at the gene ends were 4 bases for V and 7 bases for J; bases not matched to a gene: 3. The DNA of the CDR3 is TGTGCCAGCAGTGGTGGACAGGGGGGTGGCTACACCTTC. Translated: CASSGGQGGGYTF.

This clone was found a few times. This rearrangement joins TRBV13 to TRBJ2-3, with 8 positions matching TRBD1. The junction had 2 bases not matched to a gene; V was cut back by 5 bases and J by 1 base. Germline assignment: CDR1 PRHDT and CDR2 FYEKMQ (reference sequence). The CDR3 sequence is 14 residues long. The CDR3 region is CASSLTGGTDTQYF. The CDR3 DNA reads as TGTGCCAGCAGCCTGACAGGGGGCACAGATACGCAGTATTTT.

The gene calls are TRBV27 and TRBJ2-5; tentative D call: TRBD2 (5 bases). CDR1 MNHEY and CDR2 SMNVEV come from the germline V gene (reference sequence). The V gene lost 3 bases and the J gene lost 1 base, with 6 bases spanning the gap. The CDR3 has 13 amino acids. CDR3 region: CASSFGIQETQYF. DNA for the CDR3: TGTGCCAGCAGTTTCGGGATCCAAGAGACCCAGTACTTC.

The chain links TRBV6-1 to TRBJ1-2; 9 bases fit TRBD1. Germline-derived CDR1 and CDR2 are MNHNS and SASEGT. The V gene end was trimmed by 6 bases and the J gene end by 4 bases; junction bases not matched to a gene: 3. The CDR3 extends over 13 amino acids. CDR3 in DNA: TGTGCCAGCAGCAACAGGGGGCTCTATGGCTACACCTTC. Translation: CASSNRGLYGYTF.

This clone showed up just a few times. This chain uses TRBV5-1 with TRBJ1-1; maybe TRBD1 (5 bases). Trimming cost V 4 bases and J 1 base, with 14 bases left between them. There are 15 residues in the CDR3. Germline V gene sequence: CDR1 SGHRS, CDR2 YFSETQ. The CDR3 here is CASSDPGIGNTEAFF. The CDR3 nucleotides are TGCGCCAGCAGCGACCCAGGGATAGGGAACACTGAAGCTTTCTTT.

This clone was picked up a small number of times. The J gene is TRBJ2-5, the V gene TRBV18; TRBD2 agrees at 12 bases. Per the germline V gene, CDR1 is KGHSH and CDR2 is LQKENI. The CDR3 runs to 17 residues. The trim removed 5 bases at V and 1 base at J, leaving 8 bases unmatched. The CDR3 sequence: CASSVNRLAGVQETQYF. The DNA of the CDR3 is TGTGCCAGCTCAGTGAATAGACTAGCGGGGGTCCAAGAGACCCAGTACTTC.

This chain joins TRBV11-3 and TRBJ2-1, with 13 nucleotides matching TRBD2. Germline V gene data show CDR1 as SGHNT and CDR2 as YENEEA. CDR3 length: 15 amino acids. The trim removed 1 base at V and 8 bases at J, leaving 2 bases unmatched. The CDR3 here is CASSLGGLAGDEQFF. In DNA form, the CDR3 reads TGTGCCAGCAGCTTAGGTGGACTAGCGGGAGATGAGCAGTTCTTC.

J is TRBJ1-6 and V is TRBV25-1, with a possible D match to TRBD1 (6 bases). From germline, CDR1 is MGHDK and CDR2 SYGVNS. This CDR3 has 15 residues. The ends were cut back, 7 bases at V and 5 bases at J, with 15 bases in the middle. CDR3 amino acids: CASTKLTGDNSPLHF. The CDR3 DNA follows: TGTGCCAGCACGAAGCTGACAGGTGATAATTCACCCCTCCACTTT.

This clone was observed once. The chain employs TRBV5-4 and TRBJ2-3; 11 nucleotides agree with TRBD2. V lost 2 bases, J lost 6 bases, and 2 bases stayed unmatched. CDR3 size: 14 residues. Germline V lookup: CDR1 SGHNT, CDR2 YYREEE (reference sequence). The CDR3 spells CASSFRLAGDTQYF. The CDR3 region has the DNA TGTGCCAGCAGCTTCAGACTAGCGGGGGATACGCAGTATTTT.

This clone was detected once. The rearrangement uses TRBV19 and TRBJ2-3; D might be TRBD1 (6 bases). CDR3 length equals 16 residues. Germline assignment: CDR1 LNHDA and CDR2 SQIVND (reference sequence). V was pared by 1 base and J by 5 bases, with 16 bases between. In DNA, the CDR3 is TGTGCCAGTAGTATAGGGACAGCTACAACTCGAGATACGCAGTATTTT. It encodes CASSIGTATTRDTQYF.

A few counts support this clone. This rearrangement joins TRBV6-4 to TRBJ1-3, with TRBD1 identical over 11 bases. This CDR3 has 17 residues. Trimming cost V 11 bases and J 2 bases; bases outside gene matches: 14. Germline loops: CDR1 MRHNA, CDR2 SNTAGT. Written as DNA, the CDR3 is TGTGCCGGGCTCGGACAGGGGGCAGTTTTTACTGGAAACACCATATATTTT. It is translated as CAGLGQGAVFTGNTIYF.

The chain uses TRBV19 and TRBJ1-2; 8 nucleotides align to TRBD1. Germline-derived CDR1 and CDR2 are LNHDA and SQIVND (reference sequence). J was trimmed by 6 bases and V by 5 bases; bases with no gene match: 5. The CDR3 runs 13 residues. The CDR3 sequence is CASSGQGRNGYTF. The CDR3 DNA reads as TGTGCCAGTAGTGGACAGGGACGAAATGGCTACACCTTC. The full variable domain, its missing parts supplied by reference TRBV19 and TRBJ1-2, is DGGITQSPKYLFRKEGQNVTLSCEQNLNHDAMYWYRQDPGQGLRLIYYSQIVNDFQKGDIAEGYSVSREKKESFPLTVTSAQKNPTAFYLCASSGQGRNGYTFGSGTRLTVV.

The rearrangement joins TRBV14 to TRBJ2-1, with D maybe TRBD2 (6 bases). V was clipped by 8 bases and J by 6 bases, with 17 bases between them. CDR3 length equals 14 residues. CDR1 is SGHDN, CDR2 FVKESK, per germline. CDR3: CASSVALGGNEQFF. The CDR3 nucleotides are TGTGCCAGCTCCGTCGCGTTGGGAGGCAATGAGCAGTTCTTC.

The V and J genes are TRBV7-9 and TRBJ1-2; 12 nucleotides match TRBD1. This CDR3 spans 17 amino acids. V was clipped by 4 bases and J by 4 bases; unmatched bases: 10. The V gene's germline CDR1 is SEHNR and CDR2 FQNEAQ (reference sequence). The CDR3: CASSSLGQGARGYGYTF. Here the CDR3 DNA reads TGTGCCAGCAGCTCATTGGGACAGGGGGCGCGAGGCTATGGCTACACCTTC. The full variable domain, rest sourced from reference TRBV7-9 and TRBJ1-2, is DTGVSQNPRHKITKRGQNVTFRCDPISEHNRLYWYRQTLGQGPEFLTYFQNEAQLEKSRLLSDRFSAERPKGSFSTLEIQRTEQGDSAMYLCASSSLGQGARGYGYTFGSGTRLTVV.

The rearrangement uses TRBV29-1 and TRBJ2-2; 10 bases align to TRBD1. Germline V lookup: CDR1 SQVTM, CDR2 ANQGSEA. The CDR3 spans 13 residues. Losses at the gene ends were 6 bases for V and 5 bases for J; bases not matched to a gene: 3. CDR3 nucleotides: TGCAGCGTAGACAGGGGGCTGACCGGGGAGCTGTTTTTT. Its protein is CSVDRGLTGELFF.

This chain joins TRBV10-3 and TRBJ2-3; TRBD1 agrees at 7 bases. The V gene end was trimmed by 0 bases and the J gene end by 0 bases; junction bases not matched to a gene: 6. Germline V lookup: CDR1 ENHRY, CDR2 SYGVKD. CDR3 size: 17 residues. CDR3 sequence (DNA): TGTGCCATCAGTGAGTCCCTTACAGGGGCGAGCACAGATACGCAGTATTTT. Its translation: CAISESLTGASTDTQYF.

The chain couples TRBV5-1 to TRBJ2-7; 9 bases are a match to TRBD2. The CDR3 sequence is 15 residues long. Germline CDR1 and CDR2: SGHRS and YFSETQ. With 0 bases clipped from V and 3 bases from J, the junction kept 4 bases outside the gene matches. The CDR3 reads CASSLGGLAHYEQYF. CDR3 coding DNA: TGCGCCAGCAGCTTGGGTGGACTAGCGCACTACGAGCAGTACTTC.

The CDR3 coding sequence is TGTGCCAGTAGTACTGACGGGGGACGATTCAACTATGGCTACACCTTC. It encodes CASSTDGGRFNYGYTF. The chain employs TRBV19 and TRBJ1-2; tentative D call: TRBD1 (5 bases). Trimming left V 4 bases short and J 2 bases short, with 17 bases between. CDR1 LNHDA and CDR2 SQIVND come from the germline V gene (reference sequence). The CDR3 runs 16 residues.

CDR3 sequence: CSVVRAGDTQYF. CDR3 in DNA: TGCAGCGTTGTGAGGGCGGGAGATACGCAGTATTTT. This rearrangement joins TRBV29-1 to TRBJ2-3; D perhaps matches TRBD2 (5 bases). V was shortened by 4 bases and J by 5 bases, with 10 bases between the two germline ends. The germline CDR1 and CDR2 sequences are SQVTM and ANQGSEA. The CDR3 sequence is 12 residues long.

The chain joins TRBV7-9 to TRBJ2-1; maybe TRBD1 (5 bases). Germline CDR1 SEHNR, CDR2 FQNEAQ (reference sequence). V was cut by 5 bases and J by 5 bases, with 16 bases left in between. This CDR3 is 15 amino acids long. CDR3 amino acids: CASSPLGLVDNEQFF. The CDR3 DNA reads as TGTGCCAGCAGCCCCTTGGGGCTTGTAGACAATGAGCAGTTCTTC.

The chain recombines TRBV28 with TRBJ2-2; D gene unclear. The CDR3 sequence is 14 residues long. CDR1 and CDR2 from the germline V gene are MDHEN and SYDVKM. Between the trimmed V and J ends, which lost 5 bases and 3 bases, there was a span of 10 bases. The DNA for the CDR3 is TGTGCCAGCAGTGGTTGGGCCGACACCGGGGAGCTGTTTTTT. Translating it yields CASSGWADTGELFF.